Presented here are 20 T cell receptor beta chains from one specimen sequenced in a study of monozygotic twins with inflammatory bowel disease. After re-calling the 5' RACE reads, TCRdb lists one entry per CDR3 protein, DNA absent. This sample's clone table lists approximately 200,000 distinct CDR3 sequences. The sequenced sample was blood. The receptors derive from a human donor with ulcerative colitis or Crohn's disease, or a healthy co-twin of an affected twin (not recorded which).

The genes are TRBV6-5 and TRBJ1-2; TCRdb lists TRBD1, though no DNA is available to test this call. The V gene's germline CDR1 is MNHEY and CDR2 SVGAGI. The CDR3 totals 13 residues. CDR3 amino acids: CASSNDRASGYTF.

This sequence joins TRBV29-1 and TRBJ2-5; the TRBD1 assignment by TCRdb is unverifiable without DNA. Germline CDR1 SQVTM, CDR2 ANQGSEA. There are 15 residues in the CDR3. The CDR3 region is CSVELRGGPQETQYF.

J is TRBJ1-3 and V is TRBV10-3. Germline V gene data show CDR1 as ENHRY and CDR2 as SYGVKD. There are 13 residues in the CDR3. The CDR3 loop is CAIPDSSGNTIYF.

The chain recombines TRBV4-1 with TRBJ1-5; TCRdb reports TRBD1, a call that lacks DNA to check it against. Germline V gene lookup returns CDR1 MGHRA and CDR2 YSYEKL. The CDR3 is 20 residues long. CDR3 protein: CASSPGSVRNRMPQNQPQHF.

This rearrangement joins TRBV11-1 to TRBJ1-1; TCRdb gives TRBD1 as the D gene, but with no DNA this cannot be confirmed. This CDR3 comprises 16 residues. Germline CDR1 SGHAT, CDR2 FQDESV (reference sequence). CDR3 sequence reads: CASSPLLMTGGSEAFF.

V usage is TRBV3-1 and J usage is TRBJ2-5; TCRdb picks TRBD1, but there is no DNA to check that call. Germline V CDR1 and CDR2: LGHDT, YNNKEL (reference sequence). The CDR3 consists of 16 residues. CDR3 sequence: CASSQDGDPERETQYF.

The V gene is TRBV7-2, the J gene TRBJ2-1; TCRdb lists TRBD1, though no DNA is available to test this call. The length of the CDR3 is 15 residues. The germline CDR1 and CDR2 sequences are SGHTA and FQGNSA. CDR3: CASRLRDTPAGEQFF.

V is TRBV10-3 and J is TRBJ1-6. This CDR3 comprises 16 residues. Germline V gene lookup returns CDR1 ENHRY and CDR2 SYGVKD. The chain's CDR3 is CAISERRGAVNSPLHF.

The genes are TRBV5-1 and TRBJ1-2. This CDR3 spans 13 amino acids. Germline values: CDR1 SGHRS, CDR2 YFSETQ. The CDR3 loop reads CASSLGINYGYTF.

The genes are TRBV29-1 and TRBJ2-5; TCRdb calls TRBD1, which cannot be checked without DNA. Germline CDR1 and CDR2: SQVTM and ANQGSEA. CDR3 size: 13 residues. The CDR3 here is CSVGGAVRETQYF. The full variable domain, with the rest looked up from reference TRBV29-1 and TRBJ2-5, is SAVISQKPSRDICQRGTSLTIQCQVDSQVTMMFWYRQQPGQSLTLIATANQGSEATYESGFVIDKFPISRPNLTFSTLTVSNMSPEDSSIYLCSVGGAVRETQYFGPGTRLLVL.

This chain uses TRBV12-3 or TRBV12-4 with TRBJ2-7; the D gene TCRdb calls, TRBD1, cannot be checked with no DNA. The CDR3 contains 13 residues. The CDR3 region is CASTMGAGGEQYF.

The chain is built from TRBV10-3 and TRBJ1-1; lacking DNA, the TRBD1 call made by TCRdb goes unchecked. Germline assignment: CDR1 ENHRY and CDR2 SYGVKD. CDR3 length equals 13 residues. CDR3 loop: CAISTPLRGEAFF.

The CDR3 here is CASSHSRGRPEKLFF. This chain connects TRBV4-2 to TRBJ1-4; TCRdb's D call of TRBD1 is untestable without DNA. Germline CDR1 and CDR2: LGHNA and YNFKEQ. CDR3 size: 15 residues.

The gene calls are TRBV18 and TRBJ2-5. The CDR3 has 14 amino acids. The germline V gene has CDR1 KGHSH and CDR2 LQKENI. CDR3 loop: CASSPPGQPETQYF.

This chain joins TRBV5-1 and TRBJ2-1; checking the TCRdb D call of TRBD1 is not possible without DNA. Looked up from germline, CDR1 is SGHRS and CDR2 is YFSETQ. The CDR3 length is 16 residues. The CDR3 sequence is CASSLATSPGGNEQFF.

The CDR3 here is CATSDTREGETQYF. The V and J genes are TRBV24-1 and TRBJ2-5; without DNA, the TCRdb call of TRBD2 cannot be checked. The V gene's germline CDR1 is KGHDR and CDR2 SFDVKD. CDR3 size: 14 residues.

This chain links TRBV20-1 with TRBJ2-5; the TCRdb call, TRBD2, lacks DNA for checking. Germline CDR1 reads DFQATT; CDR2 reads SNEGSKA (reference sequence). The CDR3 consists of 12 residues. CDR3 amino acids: CSVGGGAETQYF.

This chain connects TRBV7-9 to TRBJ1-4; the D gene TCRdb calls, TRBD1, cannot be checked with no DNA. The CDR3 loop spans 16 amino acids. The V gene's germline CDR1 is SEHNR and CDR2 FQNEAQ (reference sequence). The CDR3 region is CASSLEVDRANEKLFF.

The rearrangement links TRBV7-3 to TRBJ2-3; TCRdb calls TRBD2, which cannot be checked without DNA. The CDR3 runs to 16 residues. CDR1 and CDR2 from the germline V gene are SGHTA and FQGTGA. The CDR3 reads CASSTGLAGGTDTQYF.

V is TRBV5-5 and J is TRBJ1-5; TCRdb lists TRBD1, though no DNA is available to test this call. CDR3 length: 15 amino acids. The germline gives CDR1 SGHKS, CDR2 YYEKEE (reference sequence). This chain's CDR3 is CASSLVAQGNQPQHF.